These 22 T cell receptor beta chains were sequenced from one sample in a study of response to subunit inactivated influenza vaccine. MiXCR was run by TCRdb on the RT-PCR reads, yielding one entry per CDR3 protein. The profile shows approximately 500,000 distinct CDR3 sequences, approximately 13% of them singletons. The material sequenced was PBMCs from blood, taken about 6 weeks after vaccination. The receptors derive from a man aged 50-59 years who received an inactivated influenza vaccine.

This clonotype has just a few counts. V usage is TRBV10-3 and J usage is TRBJ2-3; D possibly corresponds to TRBD2 (6 bases). Germline lookup yields CDR1 ENHRY and CDR2 SYGVKD. Trimming cost V 0 bases and J 0 bases, with 19 bases left between them. The CDR3 contains 19 residues. CDR3: CAISESDPPGDSSTDTQYF. CDR3 sequence (DNA): TGTGCCATCAGTGAGTCGGACCCCCCGGGAGACTCTAGCACAGATACGCAGTATTTT.

The DNA of the CDR3 is TGTGCCACCAGCAGAGCAGGGTTCGACGAGCAGTACTTC. Translation: CATSRAGFDEQYF. This chain links TRBV15 with TRBJ2-7, with D perhaps TRBD1 (5 bases). The CDR3 sequence is 13 residues long. The germline gives CDR1 LNHNV, CDR2 YYDKDF (reference sequence). Trimming stripped 1 base from V and 5 bases from J, with 9 bases between.

This clonotype showed up just a few times. V and J are TRBV10-3 and TRBJ1-1; D gene unclear. Trimming took 2 bases from V and 6 from J, leaving 19 bases between them. This CDR3 comprises 16 residues. Germline CDR1 is ENHRY and CDR2 is SYGVKD. As DNA, the CDR3 is TGTGCCATCAGTGAGAATATCGGCGTCCTCGGACCTGAAGCTTTCTTT. It is translated as CAISENIGVLGPEAFF.

The chain joins TRBV7-3 to TRBJ2-2; D is tentatively TRBD1 or TRBD2 (5 bases each). Trimming pared 5 bases from V and 2 bases from J, leaving 15 bases between. There are 16 residues in the CDR3. CDR1 and CDR2 (germline): SGHTA, FQGTGA. The CDR3 reads CASSISGTFNTGELFF. CDR3 in DNA: TGTGCCAGCAGCATCTCCGGGACCTTCAACACCGGGGAGCTGTTTTTT.

In its sample, this clonotype was seen many times. CDR3 region: CSAMQGARYNEQFF. The CDR3 DNA reads as TGCAGTGCTATGCAGGGGGCGCGGTACAATGAGCAGTTCTTC. The gene calls are TRBV20-1 and TRBJ2-1, with TRBD1 matching 8 bases. This CDR3 contains 14 residues. Germline CDR1 and CDR2: DFQATT and SNEGSKA (reference sequence). J lost 4 bases, V lost 4 bases, and 6 bases had no gene match.

This clonotype was counted ten times or more. The chain couples TRBV10-3 to TRBJ2-3, with D tentatively TRBD2 (6 bases). V was cut by 4 bases and J by 5 bases, with 10 bases left in between. CDR1 and CDR2 from the germline V gene are ENHRY and SYGVKD. This CDR3 region has 13 residues. The CDR3 DNA follows: TGTGCCATCAGTGGCGGGACGGGAGATACGCAGTATTTT. This encodes CAISGGTGDTQYF.

There are a few counts of this clonotype. The rearrangement uses TRBV20-1 and TRBJ2-1, with unresolved D. V dropped 5 bases and J dropped 5 bases, with 13 bases sitting between them. CDR3 length: 13 amino acids. CDR1 and CDR2 (germline): DFQATT, SNEGSKA (reference sequence). The CDR3 DNA reads as TGCAGTGCTTCTCCACTCGGCCACAATGAGCAGTTCTTC. It specifies CSASPLGHNEQFF.

This chain joins TRBV29-1 and TRBJ2-6; the D gene is possibly TRBD1 (6 bases). Trimming took off 6 bases at V and 0 bases at J, with 12 bases between the two ends. The CDR3 has 15 amino acids. Germline V gene lookup returns CDR1 SQVTM and CDR2 ANQGSEA. The chain's CDR3 is CSVLQGFSGANVLTF. CDR3 coding DNA: TGCAGCGTCTTACAGGGTTTCTCTGGGGCCAACGTCCTGACTTTC.

This clonotype occurred a few times. The V and J genes are TRBV30 and TRBJ2-4; weak D call: TRBD2 (5 bases). The V and J ends lost 3 bases and 7 bases respectively, with 10 bases between them. Germline lookup yields CDR1 GTSNPN and CDR2 SVGIG (reference sequence). The CDR3 has 12 residues. CDR3 DNA: TGTGCCTGGAGCCAACTAGAGAACATTCAGTACTTC. Its protein is CAWSQLENIQYF.

The sample holds a few counts of this clonotype. J is TRBJ2-3 and V is TRBV9; TRBD1 aligns across 7 bases. The CDR3 covers 16 residues. Germline V gives CDR1 SGDLS, CDR2 YYNGEE. After removal of 0 bases from V and 1 base from J, the junction contained 5 bases not matched to a gene. The CDR3 loop reads CASSVAGTVGTDTQYF. The CDR3 nucleotides read TGTGCCAGCAGCGTAGCGGGGACAGTAGGCACAGATACGCAGTATTTT.

This chain links TRBV6-1 with TRBJ1-4, with D perhaps matching TRBD1 (6 bases). With 6 bases removed from V and 10 bases from J, the gap between germline ends came to 18 bases. CDR1 MNHNS and CDR2 SASEGT come from the germline V gene. The CDR3 totals 14 residues. CDR3 residues: CASSTNRERVKLFF. The CDR3 DNA reads as TGTGCCAGCAGCACCAACAGGGAAAGGGTAAAACTGTTTTTT.

This chain links TRBV6-2 or TRBV6-3 with TRBJ2-5; D not certain. The germline V and J ends were trimmed by 2 bases and 5 bases, with 6 bases remaining between them. This CDR3 is built from 12 residues. Germline CDR1 and CDR2: MNHEY and SVGEGT. The CDR3 loop reads CASSYRRETQYF. The CDR3 nucleotides are TGTGCCAGCAGTTACCGTCGGGAGACCCAGTACTTC.

This chain joins TRBV29-1 and TRBJ1-2, with a tentative D call TRBD1 (5 bases). This CDR3 comprises 10 residues. Germline V gene data show CDR1 as SQVTM and CDR2 as ANQGSEA. V was cut by 6 bases and J by 6 bases, with 8 bases left in between. CDR3 coding DNA: TGCAGCGTCAGGGTTAATGGCTACACCTTC. This sequence encodes CSVRVNGYTF.

This chain links TRBV20-1 with TRBJ2-7, with 8 nucleotides matching TRBD1. There are 13 residues in the CDR3. In germline, CDR1 is DFQATT, CDR2 SNEGSKA (reference sequence). With 5 bases clipped from V and 0 bases from J, the junction kept 3 bases outside the gene matches. CDR3 sequence: CSAAQGVSYEQYF. CDR3 in DNA: TGCAGTGCTGCACAGGGGGTCTCCTACGAGCAGTACTTC.

This clonotype was recorded at least ten times. The chain carries TRBV5-6 and TRBJ2-7; 7 bases match TRBD1. The junction had 8 bases not matched to a gene; V was cut back by 4 bases and J by 4 bases. CDR3 length: 14 residues. Germline V gene data show CDR1 as SGHDT and CDR2 as YYEEEE. Here the CDR3 DNA reads TGTGCCAGCAGCCTCCGGGACAGCTATTACGAGCAGTACTTC. Residues: CASSLRDSYYEQYF.

This clonotype has at least ten counts. The J gene is TRBJ1-1, the V gene TRBV28; D is unclear. The CDR3 has 12 residues. Germline CDR1 and CDR2: MDHEN and SYDVKM. Trimming took off 2 bases at V and 8 bases at J, with 9 bases between the two ends. The CDR3 DNA sequence: TGTGCCAGCAGTTTACGGTACGGAGAAGCTTTCTTT. It is translated as CASSLRYGEAFF.

This clonotype has more than one count but fewer than ten. The chain couples TRBV7-2 to TRBJ2-7, with 10 bases fitting TRBD2. The germline V gene has CDR1 SGHTA and CDR2 FQGNSA. After removal of 7 bases from V and 5 bases from J, the junction contained 11 bases not matched to a gene. The CDR3 has 15 residues. The CDR3 coding sequence is TGTGCCAGCACCATAGCGGGGGGCCGCTACCACGAGCAGTACTTC. Its protein product is CASTIAGGRYHEQYF. The full variable domain, completed using reference TRBV7-2 and TRBJ2-7, is GAGVSQSPSNKVTEKGKDVELRCDPISGHTALYWYRQSLGQGLEFLIYFQGNSAPDKSGLPSDRFSAERTGGSVSTLTIQRTQQEDSAVYLCASTIAGGRYHEQYFGPGTRLTVT.

This clonotype was picked up a small number of times. The chain uses TRBV4-1 and TRBJ2-6, with D perhaps being TRBD1 or TRBD2 (6 bases each). Per germline, CDR1 MGHRA and CDR2 YSYEKL. Trimming took off 1 base at V and 0 bases at J, with 16 bases between the two ends. This CDR3 comprises 19 residues. The CDR3 loop is CASSQVEEGVHSGANVLTF. The CDR3 DNA is TGCGCCAGCAGCCAAGTGGAGGAGGGGGTCCACTCTGGGGCCAACGTCCTGACTTTC.

This clonotype came up a few times. The V gene is TRBV5-1, the J gene TRBJ2-6; D gene unclear. Trimming removed 1 base at V and 4 bases at J, with 9 bases between. Germline V lookup: CDR1 SGHRS, CDR2 YFSETQ. This CDR3 has 15 amino acids. CDR3 in DNA: TGCGCCAGCAGCTTGCACGTCTCCGGGGCCAACGTCCTGACTTTC. Its translation: CASSLHVSGANVLTF. The variable domain in full, completed from reference TRBV5-1 and TRBJ2-6, reads KAGVTQTPRYLIKTRGQQVTLSCSPISGHRSVSWYQQTPGQGLQFLFEYFSETQRNKGNFPGRFSGRQFSNSRSEMNVSTLELGDSALYLCASSLHVSGANVLTFGAGSRLTVL.

The rearrangement uses TRBV3-1 and TRBJ1-2, with TRBD1 matching over 7 bases. V lost 5 bases and J lost 2; bases outside the gene matches: 5. The V gene's germline CDR1 is LGHDT and CDR2 YNNKEL (reference sequence). The CDR3 is made up of 14 amino acids. The CDR3 DNA is TGTGCCAGCAGCTCTCTCAGGGGGAACTATGGCTACACCTTC. This codes for CASSSLRGNYGYTF.

In this sample, this clonotype turned up a few times. The chain recombines TRBV28 with TRBJ2-1; a possible D gene is TRBD1 (6 bases). Germline CDR1 is MDHEN and CDR2 is SYDVKM. The CDR3 sequence is 16 residues long. Trimming stripped 5 bases from V and 0 bases from J, with 14 bases between. The CDR3 region is CASSRLWDTSYNEQFF. For the CDR3, the DNA is TGTGCCAGCAGTCGGCTATGGGACACCTCCTACAATGAGCAGTTCTTC.

The gene calls are TRBV5-1 and TRBJ1-1; D unresolved. Trimming cost V 0 bases and J 0 bases, with 6 bases left between them. Germline V gene sequence: CDR1 SGHRS, CDR2 YFSETQ. This CDR3 has 14 amino acids. The CDR3 here is CASSLEGMNTEAFF. The CDR3 nucleotides are TGCGCCAGCAGCTTGGAAGGGATGAACACTGAAGCTTTCTTT. Using reference TRBV5-1 and TRBJ1-1 for the parts outside the CDR3, the full variable domain is KAGVTQTPRYLIKTRGQQVTLSCSPISGHRSVSWYQQTPGQGLQFLFEYFSETQRNKGNFPGRFSGRQFSNSRSEMNVSTLELGDSALYLCASSLEGMNTEAFFGQGTRLTVV.